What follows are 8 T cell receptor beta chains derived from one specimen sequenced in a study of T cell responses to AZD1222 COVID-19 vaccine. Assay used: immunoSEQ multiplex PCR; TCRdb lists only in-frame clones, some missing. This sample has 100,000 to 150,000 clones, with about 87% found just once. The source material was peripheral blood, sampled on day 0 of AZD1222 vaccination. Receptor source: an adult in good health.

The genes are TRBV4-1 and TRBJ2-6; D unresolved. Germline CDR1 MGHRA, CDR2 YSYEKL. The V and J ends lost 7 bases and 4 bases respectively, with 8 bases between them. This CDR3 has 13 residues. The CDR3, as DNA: TGCGCCAGCACCCATCCGGGGGCCAACGTCCTGACTTTC. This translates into CASTHPGANVLTF.

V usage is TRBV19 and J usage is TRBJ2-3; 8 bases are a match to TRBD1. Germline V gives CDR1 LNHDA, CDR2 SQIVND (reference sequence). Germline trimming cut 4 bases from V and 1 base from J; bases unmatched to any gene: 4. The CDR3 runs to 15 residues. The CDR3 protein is CASSTGTGRTDTQYF. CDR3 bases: TGTGCCAGTAGTACAGGGACAGGACGCACAGATACGCAGTATTTT. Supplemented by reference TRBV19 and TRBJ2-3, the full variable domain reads DGGITQSPKYLFRKEGQNVTLSCEQNLNHDAMYWYRQDPGQGLRLIYYSQIVNDFQKGDIAEGYSVSREKKESFPLTVTSAQKNPTAFYLCASSTGTGRTDTQYFGPGTRLTVL.

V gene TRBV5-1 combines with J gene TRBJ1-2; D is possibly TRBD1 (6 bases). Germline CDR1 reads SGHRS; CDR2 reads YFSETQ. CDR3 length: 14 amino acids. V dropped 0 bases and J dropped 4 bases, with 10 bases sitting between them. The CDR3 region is CASSLGVGGYGYTF. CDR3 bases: TGCGCCAGCAGCTTGGGAGTAGGGGGCTATGGCTACACCTTC.

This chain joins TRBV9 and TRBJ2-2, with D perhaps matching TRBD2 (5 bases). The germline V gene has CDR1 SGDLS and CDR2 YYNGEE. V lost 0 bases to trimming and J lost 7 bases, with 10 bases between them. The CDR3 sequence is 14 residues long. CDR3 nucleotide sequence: TGTGCCAGCAGCGTAGATCCGGGGAGCGGGGAGCTGTTTTTT. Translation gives CASSVDPGSGELFF.

The CDR3 bases are TGTGCCAGCAGTGGGGCAGGGCAGGGCGCTGAAAAACTGTTTTTT. Protein sequence: CASSGAGQGAEKLFF. This chain joins TRBV28 and TRBJ1-4; TRBD1 might be the D (5 bases). Trimming cost V 5 bases and J 7 bases, with 17 bases left between them. CDR1 is MDHEN and CDR2 is SYDVKM in the germline V gene. The CDR3 extends over 15 amino acids.

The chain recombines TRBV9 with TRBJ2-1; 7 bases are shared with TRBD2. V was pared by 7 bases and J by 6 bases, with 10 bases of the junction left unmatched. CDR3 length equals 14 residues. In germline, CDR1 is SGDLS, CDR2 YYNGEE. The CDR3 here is CASGGGRAGNEQFF. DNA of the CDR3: TGTGCCAGCGGTGGAGGGAGGGCCGGCAATGAGCAGTTCTTC. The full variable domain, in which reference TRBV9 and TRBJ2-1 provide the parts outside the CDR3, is DSGVTQTPKHLITATGQRVTLRCSPRSGDLSVYWYQQSLDQGLQFLIQYYNGEERAKGNILERFSAQQFPDLHSELNLSSLELGDSALYFCASGGGRAGNEQFFGPGTRLTVL.

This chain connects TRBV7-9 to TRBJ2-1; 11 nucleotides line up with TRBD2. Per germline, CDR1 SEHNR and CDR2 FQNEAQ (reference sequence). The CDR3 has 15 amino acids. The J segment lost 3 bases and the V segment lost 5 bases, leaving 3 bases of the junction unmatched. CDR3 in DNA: TGTGCCAGCAGCCTTAGCGGGGGGGTCTACAATGAGCAGTTCTTC. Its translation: CASSLSGGVYNEQFF.

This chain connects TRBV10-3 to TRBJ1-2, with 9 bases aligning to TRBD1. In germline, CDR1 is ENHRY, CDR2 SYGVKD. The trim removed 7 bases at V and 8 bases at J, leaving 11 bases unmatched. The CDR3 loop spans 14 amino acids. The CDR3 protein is CAITPGQGGRGYTF. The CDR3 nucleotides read TGTGCCATCACCCCGGGACAGGGAGGGCGCGGCTACACCTTC.